The 26 T cell receptor beta chains listed next were all sequenced from one sample in a study of cytomegalovirus exposure and HLA in healthy donors. The PCR ran on 60 Vbeta and 13 Jbeta primers. Method: immunoSEQ multiplex PCR; TCRdb's copy keeps in-frame clones and lacks some. In the table there are some 170,000 clones, about 81% of which are singletons. The sequenced sample consisted of PBMCs. The receptor source for this set is a woman aged 18-35 years in good health and CMV-seronegative.

Written as DNA, the CDR3 is TGTGCCAGCAGTCAAGGGAGGAATAGCAATCAGCCCCAGCATTTT. Protein sequence: CASSQGRNSNQPQHF. The chain links TRBV2 to TRBJ1-5; no clear D. With 5 bases removed from V and 0 bases from J, the gap between germline ends came to 11 bases. Germline assignment: CDR1 SNHLY and CDR2 FYNNEI. CDR3 length: 15 amino acids.

V is TRBV4-1 and J is TRBJ2-1; a weak D match, TRBD2 (6 bases). Between the trimmed V and J ends, which lost 4 bases and 8 bases, there was a span of 27 bases. In germline, CDR1 is MGHRA, CDR2 YSYEKL. This CDR3 is built from 18 residues. CDR3 residues: CASSLPFDSTRGNDEQFF. CDR3 coding DNA: TGCGCCAGCAGCCTCCCCTTTGATAGCACGCGGGGAAACGATGAGCAGTTCTTC.

This clone was observed a single time. The chain employs TRBV7-9 and TRBJ2-5; D not resolved. Looked up from germline, CDR1 is SEHNR and CDR2 is FQNEAQ (reference sequence). The CDR3 consists of 13 residues. Trimming shortened V by 4 bases and J by 5 bases, and 11 bases separated the two germline ends. DNA for the CDR3: TGTGCCAGCAGCTCGGTCCTGGGCGAGACCCAGTACTTC. This codes for CASSSVLGETQYF.

The chain has TRBV4-1 and TRBJ2-2, with D possibly TRBD1 on 5 matching bases. From germline, CDR1 is MGHRA and CDR2 YSYEKL. CDR3 length equals 18 residues. The ends were cut back, 0 bases at V and 0 bases at J, with 14 bases in the middle. For the CDR3, the DNA is TGCGCCAGCAGCCAAGAAACGGTACAGGACGCGAACACCGGGGAGCTGTTTTTT. It translates to CASSQETVQDANTGELFF.

This clone was seen a handful of times. The chain joins TRBV19 to TRBJ2-2; perhaps TRBD1 as D (6 bases). Germline V gene sequence: CDR1 LNHDA, CDR2 SQIVND (reference sequence). Trimming took 3 bases from V and 0 from J, leaving 20 bases between them. CDR3 length: 19 residues. CDR3: CASSISQLQGYANTGELFF. CDR3 DNA: TGTGCCAGTAGTATCTCGCAGCTACAGGGATATGCGAACACCGGGGAGCTGTTTTTT.

The chain joins TRBV5-1 to TRBJ1-1; a weak D match, TRBD1 (5 bases). The germline V gene encodes CDR1 SGHRS and CDR2 YFSETQ. V lost 1 base, J lost 5 bases, and 15 bases lay in between. The length of the CDR3 is 15 residues. CDR3 amino acids: CASSLLAGSGTEAFF. The CDR3 nucleotides are TGCGCCAGCAGCTTGTTAGCAGGGTCGGGTACTGAAGCTTTCTTT.

This chain uses TRBV7-8 with TRBJ1-6, with D possibly being TRBD1 (5 bases). In germline, CDR1 is SGHVS, CDR2 FQNEAQ. The CDR3 has 15 amino acids. The germline V and J ends were trimmed by 1 base and 10 bases, with 14 bases remaining between them. The CDR3 DNA reads as TGTGCCAGCAGCTTAGGATCAGGGAAAGGGTCACCCCTCCACTTT. It specifies CASSLGSGKGSPLHF.

The rearrangement uses TRBV14 and TRBJ1-3; D is possibly TRBD1 (5 bases). V shed 2 bases and J shed 6 bases, with 17 bases lying between them. The CDR3 has 16 residues. Germline-derived CDR1 and CDR2 are SGHDN and FVKESK. The CDR3 nucleotides read TGTGCCAGCAGCCAACAAGGGACTCTAGCCCCAAACACCATATATTTT. This gives the protein CASSQQGTLAPNTIYF.

The chain employs TRBV27 and TRBJ1-6; D possibly corresponds to TRBD1 (6 bases). The V gene lost 3 bases and the J gene lost 6 bases, with 18 bases spanning the gap. The CDR3 has 17 residues. Germline CDR1 MNHEY, CDR2 SMNVEV (reference sequence). The CDR3 protein is CASSFSTGGVINSPLHF. The CDR3 DNA is TGTGCCAGCAGTTTCTCTACGGGGGGCGTTATTAATTCACCCCTCCACTTT.

This rearrangement joins TRBV5-1 to TRBJ2-3, with TRBD2 identical over 14 bases. This CDR3 has 17 residues. The J segment lost 4 bases and the V segment lost 4 bases, leaving 8 bases of the junction unmatched. The germline V gene encodes CDR1 SGHRS and CDR2 YFSETQ. DNA of the CDR3: TGCGCCAGCAGCCCGGGGACTAGCGGGAGAGTAGCAGATACGCAGTATTTT. Its translation: CASSPGTSGRVADTQYF. The full variable domain, its missing parts supplied by reference TRBV5-1 and TRBJ2-3, is KAGVTQTPRYLIKTRGQQVTLSCSPISGHRSVSWYQQTPGQGLQFLFEYFSETQRNKGNFPGRFSGRQFSNSRSEMNVSTLELGDSALYLCASSPGTSGRVADTQYFGPGTRLTVL.

The chain has TRBV6-1 and TRBJ2-4; 7 bases fit TRBD2. The J segment lost 6 bases and the V segment lost 2 bases, leaving 7 bases of the junction unmatched. CDR3 length equals 15 residues. The germline V gene encodes CDR1 MNHNS and CDR2 SASEGT. The CDR3: CASSERRGRGNIQYF. The CDR3 DNA reads as TGTGCCAGCAGTGAAAGGCGGGGGAGGGGAAACATTCAGTACTTC.

The chain joins TRBV12-5 to TRBJ2-2; a possible D gene is TRBD1 (5 bases). This CDR3 region has 17 residues. The germline gives CDR1 LGHNT, CDR2 FRNRAP. Between the trimmed V and J ends, which lost 1 base and 1 base, there was a span of 13 bases. CDR3 protein: CASGLALQEGNTGELFF. CDR3 sequence (DNA): TGTGCTAGTGGTTTGGCCCTACAGGAAGGGAACACCGGGGAGCTGTTTTTT.

V usage is TRBV30 and J usage is TRBJ2-3, with 7 bases fitting TRBD2. This CDR3 has 17 residues. Germline V gene sequence: CDR1 GTSNPN, CDR2 SVGIG (reference sequence). The V segment lost 0 bases and the J segment 0 bases; nucleotides outside the gene matches: 9. This chain's CDR3 is CAWSVLLGGVSTDTQYF. The CDR3 bases are TGTGCCTGGAGTGTACTTTTGGGGGGGGTAAGCACAGATACGCAGTATTTT.

This chain uses TRBV10-2 with TRBJ2-1; 10 nucleotides match TRBD2. The J segment lost 5 bases and the V segment lost 8 bases, leaving 24 bases of the junction unmatched. The CDR3 loop spans 20 amino acids. CDR1 WSHSY and CDR2 SAAADI come from the germline V gene. The CDR3 is CASQTLGSWPSGSVDNEQFF. The CDR3 DNA reads TGCGCCAGCCAGACCTTAGGGAGTTGGCCTAGCGGGAGTGTGGACAATGAGCAGTTCTTC.

The CDR3 is CASSLDRGGNTIYF. The DNA of the CDR3 is TGTGCCAGCAGCTTGGACAGGGGAGGAAACACCATATATTTT. The V and J genes are TRBV5-6 and TRBJ1-3; 7 nucleotides line up with TRBD1. J gave up 4 bases and V 0 bases, and 1 base lay outside the gene matches. CDR3 length: 14 residues. CDR1 is SGHDT and CDR2 is YYEEEE in the germline V gene.

The genes are TRBV11-2 and TRBJ2-7; no clear D gene. Trimming removed 3 bases at V and 6 bases at J, with 15 bases between. The CDR3 extends over 14 amino acids. The germline V gene has CDR1 SGHAT and CDR2 FQNNGV. CDR3 protein: CASSFRISPSEQYF. CDR3 bases: TGTGCCAGCAGCTTCAGGATTAGTCCCTCCGAGCAGTACTTC.

J is TRBJ2-1 and V is TRBV6-5, with D perhaps matching TRBD2 (5 bases). Germline lookup yields CDR1 MNHEY and CDR2 SVGAGI. The CDR3 runs 13 residues. With 6 bases removed from V and 10 bases from J, the gap between germline ends came to 16 bases. Here the CDR3 DNA reads TGTGCCAGCAGCGCCCATACCCGCGGGGAGCAGTTCTTC. This gives the protein CASSAHTRGEQFF.

The chain joins TRBV28 to TRBJ1-1; tentatively, D is TRBD1 (6 bases). Germline CDR1 is MDHEN and CDR2 is SYDVKM. V lost 5 bases to trimming and J lost 1 base, with 17 bases between them. This CDR3 contains 16 residues. The chain's CDR3 is CASSGTSRPKNTEAFF. In DNA, the CDR3 is TGTGCCAGCAGTGGGACAAGTAGACCGAAGAACACTGAAGCTTTCTTT. Using reference TRBV28 and TRBJ1-1 for the parts outside the CDR3, the full variable domain is DVKVTQSSRYLVKRTGEKVFLECVQDMDHENMFWYRQDPGLGLRLIYFSYDVKMKEKGDIPEGYSVSREKKERFSLILESASTNQTSMYLCASSGTSRPKNTEAFFGQGTRLTVV.

V is TRBV11-3 and J is TRBJ2-3; D is uncertain. V was shortened by 4 bases and J by 0 bases, with 8 bases between the two germline ends. The germline gives CDR1 SGHNT, CDR2 YENEEA. The CDR3 sequence is 14 residues long. The DNA for the CDR3 is TGTGCCAGCAGCTCGTACGGGAGCACAGATACGCAGTATTTT. This gives the protein CASSSYGSTDTQYF.

This chain joins TRBV19 and TRBJ1-5, with 8 bases that match TRBD1. The J segment lost 1 base and the V segment lost 4 bases, leaving 9 bases of the junction unmatched. The germline V gene encodes CDR1 LNHDA and CDR2 SQIVND (reference sequence). The CDR3 contains 17 residues. The CDR3: CASSTGQGSISNQPQHF. Written as DNA, the CDR3 is TGTGCCAGTAGTACCGGACAGGGAAGTATCAGCAATCAGCCCCAGCATTTT.

The chain joins TRBV6-1 to TRBJ1-3, with no clear D. The CDR3 runs to 12 residues. Trimming removed 4 bases at V and 1 base at J, with 2 bases between. Germline V gene lookup returns CDR1 MNHNS and CDR2 SASEGT. This CDR3 is CASSVSGNTIYF. In DNA, the CDR3 is TGTGCCAGCAGTGTATCTGGAAACACCATATATTTT.

Worth noting for this clone: A junction end diverges from the germline sequence, so it may reflect a read error. This sequence joins TRBV2 and TRBJ1-2; no firm D call. CDR1 and CDR2 from the germline V gene are SNHLY and FYNNEI. The CDR3 extends over 10 amino acids. This chain's CDR3 is CASSVAGFFF. CDR3 DNA: TGTGCCAGCAGTGTGGCAGGCTTCTTCTTC.

Only a few counts were recorded for this clone. The rearrangement uses TRBV18 and TRBJ2-1; a weak D match, TRBD2 (7 bases). V was clipped by 4 bases and J by 0 bases, with 10 bases between them. CDR3 length equals 15 residues. Germline lookup yields CDR1 KGHSH and CDR2 LQKENI. This CDR3 is CASSQGGSSYNEQFF. CDR3 DNA: TGTGCCAGCTCACAGGGGGGGAGCTCCTACAATGAGCAGTTCTTC. The variable domain in full, completed from reference TRBV18 and TRBJ2-1, reads NAGVMQNPRHLVRRRGQEARLRCSPMKGHSHVYWYRQLPEEGLKFMVYLQKENIIDESGMPKERFSAEFPKEGPSILRIQQVVRGDSAAYFCASSQGGSSYNEQFFGPGTRLTVL.

V and J are TRBV11-2 and TRBJ2-1; 9 bases map to TRBD2. The CDR3 extends over 16 amino acids. V lost 5 bases to trimming and J lost 7 bases; unmatched junction nucleotides: 12. Germline V gene data show CDR1 as SGHAT and CDR2 as FQNNGV. CDR3 bases: TGTGCCAGCAGCCGGGGGCGGGGGGGCCGGGGGAATGAGCAGTTCTTC. It is translated as CASSRGRGGRGNEQFF.

The chain carries TRBV7-2 and TRBJ2-5; D unclear. V was clipped by 1 base and J by 4 bases, with 10 bases between them. The CDR3 totals 14 residues. The germline CDR1 and CDR2 sequences are SGHTA and FQGNSA. The CDR3 coding sequence is TGTGCCAGCAGCTTAGACTTCAGGTCAGAGACCCAGTACTTC. It specifies CASSLDFRSETQYF.

V and J are TRBV19 and TRBJ1-3; possible D gene TRBD1, 6 bases. The V and J ends lost 6 bases and 0 bases respectively, with 12 bases between them. Germline CDR1 and CDR2: LNHDA and SQIVND (reference sequence). This CDR3 has 15 residues. CDR3 in amino acids: CASRTGQSSGNTIYF. The CDR3 DNA is TGTGCCAGTAGGACCGGACAGAGCTCTGGAAACACCATATATTTT. Based on the CDR3 plus reference TRBV19 and TRBJ1-3, the full variable domain is DGGITQSPKYLFRKEGQNVTLSCEQNLNHDAMYWYRQDPGQGLRLIYYSQIVNDFQKGDIAEGYSVSREKKESFPLTVTSAQKNPTAFYLCASRTGQSSGNTIYFGEGSWLTVV.